This entry describes one T cell receptor beta chain. What it recognizes is unknown. This entry belongs to a study of cytomegalovirus exposure and HLA in healthy donors. The CDR3 extends over 13 amino acids. Germline assignment: CDR1 MNHEY and CDR2 SVGAGI. Trimming stripped 4 bases from V and 3 bases from J, with 7 bases between. The PCR ran on 60 Vbeta and 13 Jbeta primers. The table came from immunoSEQ multiplex PCR; TCRdb's copy has only in-frame clones and leaves some out. The sample lists 210,000 or so clones, roughly 89% occurring once. Study-wide points: Despite most TCR sequences being rare, some public TCRs occurred in many donors.

Sequencing was carried out using PBMCs. This chain joins TRBV6-5 and TRBJ1-5, with D unresolved. This clonotype originated in a young woman in good health and CMV-seronegative. CDR3 protein: CASSFAFNQPQHF. The CDR3 DNA reads as TGTGCCAGCAGTTTCGCGTTCAATCAGCCCCAGCATTTT.